Listed below are T cell receptor beta chains from one sample, sequenced in a study of blood T cell repertoires in COVID-19. The repertoire was sequenced with immunoSEQ multiplex PCR; TCRdb's copy has only in-frame clones and lacks some. The data contain 210,000 or so clones, 80% to 90% of them seen just once; the ten biggest clones take up roughly 2.9%. Sequenced input: peripheral blood. The receptors come from a man in his fifties or sixties with active or convalescent COVID-19. Both conserved end residues are part of each CDR3. Fields, in order: clone size, J gene, D gene, V gene, CDR3 protein, CDR3 DNA. The D gene is left open where the match is weak. Some rows have no size entry. The others give once, few or many, or a class for an expanded clone.

clone size: .
J gene: TRBJ2-2
D gene: .
V gene: TRBV5-1
CDR3 protein: CASSFGGELFF
CDR3 DNA: TGCGCCAGCAGCTTCGGCGGGGAGCTGTTTTTT

clone size: .
J gene: TRBJ2-7
D gene: TRBD1
V gene: TRBV2
CDR3 protein: CASSGTGGEQYF
CDR3 DNA: TGTGCCAGCAGCGGGACAGGCGGCGAGCAGTACTTC

clone size: many
J gene: TRBJ2-5
D gene: .
V gene: TRBV6-5
CDR3 protein: CASSYSFTAQETQYF
CDR3 DNA: TGTGCCAGCAGTTACTCGTTTACAGCCCAAGAGACCCAGTACTTC

clone size: .
J gene: TRBJ1-2
D gene: TRBD1
V gene: TRBV30
CDR3 protein: CAWSVGTVRDYGYTF
CDR3 DNA: TGTGCCTGGAGTGTAGGGACAGTCCGCGACTATGGCTACACCTTC

clone size: .
J gene: TRBJ2-1
D gene: TRBD2
V gene: TRBV15
CDR3 protein: CATSRDHATLAGGSNEQFF
CDR3 DNA: TGTGCCACCAGCAGAGATCACGCTACACTAGCGGGGGGTAGCAATGAGCAGTTCTTC

clone size: .
J gene: TRBJ2-3
D gene: .
V gene: TRBV4-1
CDR3 protein: CASSQSGVTGAADTQYF
CDR3 DNA: TGCGCCAGCAGCCAATCAGGGGTGACCGGGGCCGCAGATACGCAGTATTTT

clone size: .
J gene: TRBJ1-2
D gene: .
V gene: TRBV11-2
CDR3 protein: CASSLLSGANINYGYTF
CDR3 DNA: TGTGCCAGCAGCTTATTGAGCGGGGCAAACATAAACTATGGCTACACCTTC

clone size: .
J gene: TRBJ2-7
D gene: .
V gene: TRBV30
CDR3 protein: CAWTRGLGAEQYF
CDR3 DNA: TGTGCCTGGACCCGCGGGCTGGGGGCCGAGCAGTACTTC

clone size: .
J gene: TRBJ2-7
D gene: .
V gene: TRBV28
CDR3 protein: CASSSTGDPVGSYEQYF
CDR3 DNA: TGTGCCAGCAGTTCAACCGGGGATCCGGTCGGGAGTTACGAGCAGTACTTC

clone size: .
J gene: TRBJ1-3
D gene: .
V gene: TRBV15
CDR3 protein: CATSRGGTGSGNTIYF
CDR3 DNA: TGTGCCACCAGCAGAGGAGGTACAGGGTCTGGAAACACCATATATTTT

clone size: .
J gene: TRBJ2-2
D gene: .
V gene: TRBV9
CDR3 protein: CASSVGIALSTGELFF
CDR3 DNA: TGTGCCAGCAGCGTAGGGATAGCGCTAAGCACCGGGGAGCTGTTTTTT

clone size: .
J gene: TRBJ1-1
D gene: .
V gene: TRBV5-4
CDR3 protein: CASSFLSLNGEAFF
CDR3 DNA: TGTGCCAGCAGCTTTCTCTCCTTAAACGGGGAAGCTTTCTTT

clone size: .
J gene: TRBJ2-2
D gene: TRBD1
V gene: TRBV19
CDR3 protein: CASSIGGQGTGELFF
CDR3 DNA: TGTGCCAGTAGTATAGGAGGACAGGGCACCGGGGAGCTGTTTTTT

clone size: .
J gene: TRBJ2-1
D gene: .
V gene: TRBV5-1
CDR3 protein: CASSLGGRLYNEQFF
CDR3 DNA: TGCGCCAGCAGCTTGGGGGGGCGCCTGTACAATGAGCAGTTCTTC

clone size: .
J gene: TRBJ2-2
D gene: .
V gene: TRBV6-6
CDR3 protein: CASSALNTGELFF
CDR3 DNA: TGTGCCAGCAGCGCACTCAACACCGGGGAGCTGTTTTTT

clone size: .
J gene: TRBJ2-6
D gene: .
V gene: TRBV5-6
CDR3 protein: CASRIVGSPGANVLTF
CDR3 DNA: TGTGCCAGCAGGATAGTCGGGTCGCCTGGGGCCAACGTCCTGACTTTC

clone size: .
J gene: TRBJ1-1
D gene: TRBD1
V gene: TRBV29-1
CDR3 protein: CSVASGGLTEAFF
CDR3 DNA: TGCAGCGTTGCGTCAGGGGGGTTAACTGAAGCTTTCTTT

clone size: .
J gene: TRBJ2-1
D gene: .
V gene: TRBV9
CDR3 protein: CASSATYNEQFF
CDR3 DNA: TGTGCCAGTAGCGCGACATATAATGAGCAGTTCTTC

clone size: .
J gene: TRBJ2-3
D gene: .
V gene: TRBV7-3
CDR3 protein: CASSLSGPTSADTQYF
CDR3 DNA: TGTGCCAGCAGCCTTTCGGGTCCTACATCGGCAGATACGCAGTATTTT

clone size: few
J gene: TRBJ1-1
D gene: TRBD1
V gene: TRBV4-1
CDR3 protein: CASSQFTGTEGLSTEAFF
CDR3 DNA: TGCGCCAGCAGCCAGTTTACCGGGACAGAGGGGTTGAGCACTGAAGCTTTCTTT

clone size: .
J gene: TRBJ2-7
D gene: .
V gene: TRBV4-3
CDR3 protein: CASSIGTSEQYF
CDR3 DNA: TGCGCCAGCAGCATCGGGACTTCCGAGCAGTACTTC

clone size: .
J gene: TRBJ1-5
D gene: TRBD1
V gene: TRBV9
CDR3 protein: CASSVDTGDQPQHF
CDR3 DNA: TGTGCCAGCAGCGTAGATACAGGGGATCAGCCCCAGCATTTT

clone size: .
J gene: TRBJ2-3
D gene: TRBD2
V gene: TRBV7-6
CDR3 protein: CASSLGAGTSATDTQYF
CDR3 DNA: TGTGCCAGCAGCTTAGGAGCCGGGACTAGCGCCACAGATACGCAGTATTTT

clone size: few
J gene: TRBJ1-2
D gene: .
V gene: TRBV3-1/TRBV3-2
CDR3 protein: CASSPWTAPHYGYTF
CDR3 DNA: TGTGCCAGCAGCCCTTGGACAGCCCCTCACTATGGCTACACCTTC

clone size: .
J gene: TRBJ2-3
D gene: .
V gene: TRBV11-2
CDR3 protein: CASSLGRGTDTQYF
CDR3 DNA: TGTGCCAGCAGCTTAGGTAGAGGCACAGATACGCAGTATTTT

clone size: .
J gene: TRBJ1-1
D gene: TRBD1
V gene: TRBV14
CDR3 protein: CASSPYRGQGGTEAFF
CDR3 DNA: TGTGCCAGCAGCCCTTACAGGGGGCAAGGCGGAACTGAAGCTTTCTTT

clone size: .
J gene: TRBJ1-3
D gene: TRBD1
V gene: TRBV5-1
CDR3 protein: CASSPGQAGNTIYF
CDR3 DNA: TGCGCCAGCAGTCCCGGACAGGCTGGAAACACCATATATTTT

clone size: .
J gene: TRBJ2-7
D gene: .
V gene: TRBV5-5
CDR3 protein: CASSLRQEIRYEQYF
CDR3 DNA: TGTGCCAGCAGCCTGCGACAGGAGATCCGCTACGAGCAGTACTTC